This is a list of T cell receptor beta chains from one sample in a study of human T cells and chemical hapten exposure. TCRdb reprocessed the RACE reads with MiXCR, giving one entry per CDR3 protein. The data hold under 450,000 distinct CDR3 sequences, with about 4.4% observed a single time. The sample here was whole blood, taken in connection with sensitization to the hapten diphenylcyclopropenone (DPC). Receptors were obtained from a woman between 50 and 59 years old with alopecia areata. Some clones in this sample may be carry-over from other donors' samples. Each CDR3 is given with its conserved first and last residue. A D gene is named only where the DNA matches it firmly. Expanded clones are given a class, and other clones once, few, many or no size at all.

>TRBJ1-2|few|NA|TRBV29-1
TGCAGCACGGAAAGGGAGCCTTATGGCTACACCTTC
CSTEREPYGYTF
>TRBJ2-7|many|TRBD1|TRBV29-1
TGCAGCGTTGTTGGGTACTCGGGACAGGGGGCGTTGGAGCAGTACTTC
CSVVGYSGQGALEQYF
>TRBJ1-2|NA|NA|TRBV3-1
TGTGCCAGCAGCCCCCAAGGGGCAGGCGGCACCTTC
CASSPQGAGGTF
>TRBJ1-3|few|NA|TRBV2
TGTGCCAGGTTGGAGCAGTTTGACTCTGGAAACACCATATATTTT
CARLEQFDSGNTIYF
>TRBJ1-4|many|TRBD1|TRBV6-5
TGTGCCAGCAGTAGGGGGACAGGGCCCAAACTGTTTTTT
CASSRGTGPKLFF
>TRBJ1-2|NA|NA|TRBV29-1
TGCAGCGTTCCCGGGAGGAGGGAGAACTATGGCTACACCTTC
CSVPGRRENYGYTF
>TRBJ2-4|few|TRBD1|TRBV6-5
TGTGCCAGCAGTAGACAGGGTTTGTCCATTCAGTACTTC
CASSRQGLSIQYF
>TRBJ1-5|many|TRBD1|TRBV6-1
TGTGCCAGCAGAAAATATCAACAGGGGGCGAGAAATCAGCCCCAGCATTTT
CASRKYQQGARNQPQHF
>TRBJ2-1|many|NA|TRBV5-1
TGCGCCAGCAGCTTGGGCGGGTCCGGGGATGAGCAGTTCTTC
CASSLGGSGDEQFF
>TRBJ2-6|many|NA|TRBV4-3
TGCGCCAGCAGCGCGCGTTGGGCCGGGGCCAACGTCCTGACTTTC
CASSARWAGANVLTF
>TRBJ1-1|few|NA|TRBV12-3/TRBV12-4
TGTGCCAGCAGTGATACGGGAGGGGAAGCTTTCTTT
CASSDTGGEAFF
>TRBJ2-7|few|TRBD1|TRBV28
TGTGCCAGCAGACCCACGGGACAGGGGGCGGGTGAGCAGTACTTC
CASRPTGQGAGEQYF
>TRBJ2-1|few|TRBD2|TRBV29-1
TGCAGCTTATCTAGCGGGAGTCACAATGAGCAGTTCTTC
CSLSSGSHNEQFF
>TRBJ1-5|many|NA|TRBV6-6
TGTGCCAGCAGTTCCCGGGGGGGTCAGCCCCAGCATTTT
CASSSRGGQPQHF
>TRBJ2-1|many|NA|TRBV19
TGTGCCAGTAGTATGGGCAATGAGCAGTTCTTC
CASSMGNEQFF
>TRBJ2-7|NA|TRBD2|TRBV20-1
TGCAGTGCTCTACCCCCGCCTGGCGGGAGGGTTCTGTACGAGCAGTACTTC
CSALPPPGGRVLYEQYF
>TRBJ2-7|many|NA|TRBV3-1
TGTGCCAGCAGCCAAGCCAGGCCCGGGATGGAGCAGTACTTC
CASSQARPGMEQYF
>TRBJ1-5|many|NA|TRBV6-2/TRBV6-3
TGTGCCAGCAGTCGCCTAGAGAGAGAGCCCCAGCATTTT
CASSRLEREPQHF
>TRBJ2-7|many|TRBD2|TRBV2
TGTGCCAGCCGTGCTAGCGGGAGCTCCTACGAGCAGTACTTC
CASRASGSSYEQYF
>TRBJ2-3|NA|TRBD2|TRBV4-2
TGTGCCAGCAGCCAAGACACGCTAGCGGGCAGCACAGATACGCAGTATTTT
CASSQDTLAGSTDTQYF
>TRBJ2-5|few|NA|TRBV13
TGTGCCAGCAGCTTAGGTGGAACGGAGGGCATGGAGACCCAGTACTTC
CASSLGGTEGMETQYF
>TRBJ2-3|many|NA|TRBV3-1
TGTGCCAGCAGCCAAGTAGCTAGCGCTAGCACAGATACGCAGTATTTT
CASSQVASASTDTQYF
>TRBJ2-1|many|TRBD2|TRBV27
TGTGCCAGCAGTTTAGGGACTAGCGCTAATGAGCAGTTCTTC
CASSLGTSANEQFF
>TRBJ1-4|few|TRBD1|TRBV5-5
TGTGCCAGCAGCTTTGACAGGGACCGAGGTGAAAAACTGTTTTTT
CASSFDRDRGEKLFF
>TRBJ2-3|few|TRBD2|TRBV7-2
TGTGCCAGCAGCTTATTAGCGGGAGGGCTTTCAGATACGCAGTATTTT
CASSLLAGGLSDTQYF
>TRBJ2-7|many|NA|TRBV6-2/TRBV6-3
TGTGCCAGCAGTTACGGGGAGACCGAGCAGTACTTC
CASSYGETEQYF
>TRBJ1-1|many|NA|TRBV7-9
TGTGCCAGCGGCGACAGTAGAAACACTGAAGCTTTCTTT
CASGDSRNTEAFF
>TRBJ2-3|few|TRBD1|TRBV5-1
TGCGCCAGCAGCCCGGGGACAGGGGCCTTTAGCACAGATACGCAGTATTTT
CASSPGTGAFSTDTQYF
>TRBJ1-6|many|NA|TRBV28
TGTGCCATCCGACAGGATCTCAATTCACCCCTCCACTTT
CAIRQDLNSPLHF
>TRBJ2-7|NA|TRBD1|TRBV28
TGTGCCATCTCCACCAGTCGGACAGGGGACGAGCAGTACTTC
CAISTSRTGDEQYF
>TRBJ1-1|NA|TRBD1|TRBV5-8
TGTGCCAGCAGCTTTGGACAGGGGGCCGACACTGAAGCTTTCTTT
CASSFGQGADTEAFF